This TCR beta chain was recorded in a study of T-cell reconstitution after alpha-beta-depleted transplantation in children. This clonotype has at least ten counts. In germline, CDR1 is DFQATT, CDR2 SNEGSKA (reference sequence). The CDR3 contains 14 residues. Between the trimmed V and J ends, which lost 5 bases and 6 bases, there was a span of 19 bases. Unique molecular identifiers were built into the TCRbeta library. Each CDR3 protein is one row after TCRdb ran MiXCR on the PCR reads. The sample has 350,000 to 450,000 distinct CDR3 sequences, roughly 20% seen once; the top ten hold over 3.5%. The sequence was obtained from a human donor who donated a stem cell graft to a child with acute myeloid leukemia. The sample in question was PBMCs from the stem cell graft donor, obtained from the stem cell graft. The rearrangement links TRBV20-1 to TRBJ1-2; no definite D call. CDR3 nucleotides: TGCAGTGCTCACCTGTTCGGAGACGGCGATGGCTACACCTTC. This translates into CSAHLFGDGDGYTF.